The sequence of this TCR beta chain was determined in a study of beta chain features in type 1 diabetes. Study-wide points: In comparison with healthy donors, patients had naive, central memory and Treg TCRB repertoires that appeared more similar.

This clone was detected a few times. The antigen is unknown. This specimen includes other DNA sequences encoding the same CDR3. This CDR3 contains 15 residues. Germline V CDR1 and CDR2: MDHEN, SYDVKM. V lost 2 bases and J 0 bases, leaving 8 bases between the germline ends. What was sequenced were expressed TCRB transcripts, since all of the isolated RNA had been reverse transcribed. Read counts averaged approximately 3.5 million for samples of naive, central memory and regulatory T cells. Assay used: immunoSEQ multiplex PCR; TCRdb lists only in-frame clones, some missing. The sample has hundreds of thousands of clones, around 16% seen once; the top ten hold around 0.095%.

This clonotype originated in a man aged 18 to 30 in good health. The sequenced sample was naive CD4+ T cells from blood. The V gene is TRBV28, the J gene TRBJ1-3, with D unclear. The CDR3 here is CASSLASNSGNTIYF. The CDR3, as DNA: TGTGCCAGCAGTTTAGCCTCTAACTCTGGAAACACCATATATTTT.